This T cell receptor (beta chain) was sequenced for a study of T cell repertoires in cytomegalovirus infection. On the study more broadly: Both CMV infection and a matching HLA type were indicated by public TCR beta signatures. General study results and limits: The study identified carriers of CMV plus the relevant HLA from cumulative public TCR beta family frequency. Dominating the ex vivo response were TCR beta clonotypes that were CMV-specific and HLA-C-restricted.

TCRdb analysed the reads with MiXCR anew, one entry per CDR3 protein. The sample holds around 250,000 distinct CDR3 sequences, about 18% seen once. V was clipped by 3 bases and J by 1 base, with 6 bases between them. In germline, CDR1 is MGHRA, CDR2 YSYEKL. The CDR3 covers 13 residues. This clonotype was observed at least ten times. Its antigen is unknown. This receptor was taken from a human donor in good health (CMV status not recorded). Some clones in this sample may be carry-over from other donors' samples. V usage is TRBV4-1 and J usage is TRBJ1-1; no clear D. The sample consisted of CD8+ T cells from PBMCs. In DNA form, the CDR3 reads TGCGCCAGCAGCCATCCCAAGAACACTGAAGCTTTCTTT. It codes for CASSHPKNTEAFF.